This entry lists 25 T cell receptor beta chains sequenced from one sample in a study of CD8 T cells in ankylosing spondylitis. TCRdb passed the 5' RACE reads through MiXCR, listing each CDR3 protein once. This sample has about 190,000 distinct CDR3 sequences; 10% to 15% occur once, and the top ten carry approximately 9.9%. Sequenced sample: blood, either unsorted or a sorted T cell fraction (not recorded which). The receptors stem from a female donor with ankylosing spondylitis or in good health (not recorded which).

V is TRBV6-2 or TRBV6-3 and J is TRBJ2-7; 7 bases are a match to TRBD1. There are 17 residues in the CDR3. J gave up 2 bases and V 6 bases, and 16 bases lay outside the gene matches. Germline V gene lookup returns CDR1 MNHEY and CDR2 SVGEGT. Here the CDR3 reads CASRRSPDRVFTYEQYF. Written as DNA, the CDR3 is TGTGCCAGCAGACGCTCCCCCGACAGGGTCTTCACCTACGAGCAGTACTTC.

This clonotype occurred many times. The rearrangement links TRBV7-3 to TRBJ2-3; 9 bases map to TRBD2. This CDR3 is 16 amino acids long. Looked up from germline, CDR1 is SGHTA and CDR2 is FQGTGA. Trimming removed 2 bases from V and 2 bases from J; junction bases left unmatched: 5. The CDR3 region is CASSLWAGGPTDTQYF. Written as DNA, the CDR3 is TGTGCCAGCAGCTTATGGGCGGGAGGGCCCACAGATACGCAGTATTTT.

This clonotype was seen repeatedly, ten times or more. The chain couples TRBV29-1 to TRBJ2-5; 15 bases match TRBD2. Trimming took 7 bases from V and 4 from J; bases not matched to a gene: 7. Germline-derived CDR1 and CDR2 are SQVTM and ANQGSEA. The CDR3 runs to 15 residues. The CDR3: CSGNGLAGGAETQYF. The CDR3 DNA reads as TGCAGCGGCAACGGACTAGCGGGAGGGGCAGAGACCCAGTACTTC.

DNA of the CDR3: TGTGCCAGCAGACCTCCAGTGGGGTACGAGCAGTACTTC. This translates into CASRPPVGYEQYF. The gene calls are TRBV6-2 or TRBV6-3 and TRBJ2-7; the D is unclear. The CDR3 consists of 13 residues. CDR1 and CDR2 (germline): MNHEY, SVGEGT. The V gene lost 6 bases and the J gene lost 4 bases, with 13 bases spanning the gap.

The V and J genes are TRBV5-1 and TRBJ2-4; 8 bases line up with TRBD1. Germline values: CDR1 SGHRS, CDR2 YFSETQ. The V and J ends lost 2 bases and 6 bases, in that order; junction bases with no gene match: 7. This CDR3 is built from 15 residues. The CDR3 DNA follows: TGCGCCAGCAGCTTTTCAGGGGGCGAGGGAAACATTCAGTACTTC. It translates to CASSFSGGEGNIQYF. Combining the CDR3 with reference TRBV5-1 and TRBJ2-4 gives the whole variable domain KAGVTQTPRYLIKTRGQQVTLSCSPISGHRSVSWYQQTPGQGLQFLFEYFSETQRNKGNFPGRFSGRQFSNSRSEMNVSTLELGDSALYLCASSFSGGEGNIQYFGAGTRLSVL.

This clonotype was found many times. The DNA for the CDR3 is TGTGCCAGCAGTCCGGTAGGGGGAACTGGGGGCTACACCTTC. This encodes CASSPVGGTGGYTF. The genes are TRBV12-3 or TRBV12-4 and TRBJ1-2, with D possibly matching TRBD1 (6 bases). The CDR3 is 14 amino acids. Trimming removed 5 bases at V and 8 bases at J, with 18 bases between.

This clonotype was seen ten or more times. The chain recombines TRBV2 with TRBJ2-2; D is ambiguous. Germline CDR1 SNHLY, CDR2 FYNNEI. The V end lost 4 bases, the J end lost 5 bases, and 14 bases lay between the germline ends. The CDR3 length is 15 residues. The CDR3 DNA reads as TGTGCCAGCAGTGCGAGCAAGATCAGGACCGGGGAGCTGTTTTTT. Translation: CASSASKIRTGELFF.

This clonotype was observed many times. V gene TRBV20-1 combines with J gene TRBJ1-1; D is undetermined. V lost 5 bases and J lost 2, with 15 bases in between. The CDR3 contains 14 residues. Germline CDR1 and CDR2: DFQATT and SNEGSKA (reference sequence). This CDR3 is CSASRTDTNTEAFF. The CDR3 DNA reads TGCAGTGCTTCCCGGACCGATACTAACACTGAAGCTTTCTTT.

To note about this clonotype: One junction end does not reproduce the germline sequence, and a read error may be involved. This sequence joins TRBV27 and TRBJ1-2; tentatively, D is TRBD1 (6 bases). CDR1 is MNHEY, CDR2 SMNVEV, per germline (reference sequence). This CDR3 has 13 residues. This chain's CDR3 is CASSFAGAGGYPF. DNA for the CDR3: TGTGCCAGCAGTTTCGCTGGGGCGGGGGGCTACCCCTTC.

This clonotype occurred a few times. The chain is built from TRBV7-2 and TRBJ2-1; D call uncertain. The CDR3 extends over 14 amino acids. V dropped 0 bases and J dropped 5 bases, with 8 bases sitting between them. Germline V CDR1 and CDR2: SGHTA, FQGNSA. CDR3 nucleotide sequence: TGTGCCAGCAGCTTAGCCAGTCGGGACAATGAGCAGTTCTTC. Translating gives CASSLASRDNEQFF.

This clonotype came up a few times. This chain connects TRBV29-1 to TRBJ2-3; D gene ambiguous. Trimming left V 1 base short and J 6 bases short, with 8 bases between. The CDR3 sequence is 12 residues long. Germline V gene lookup returns CDR1 SQVTM and CDR2 ANQGSEA. The CDR3 nucleotides are TGCAGCGTTGAAGCAGAGGCGGATACGCAGTATTTT. Translation gives CSVEAEADTQYF.

This clonotype was detected once. The chain joins TRBV5-1 to TRBJ1-1; D unclear. The germline V gene encodes CDR1 SGHRS and CDR2 YFSETQ. V was pared by 3 bases and J by 1 base, with 19 bases between. The CDR3 is 17 residues long. Here the CDR3 DNA reads TGCGCCAGCAGCTACTCCGGGCTATTCTACGGGAACACTGAAGCTTTCTTT. The encoded protein is CASSYSGLFYGNTEAFF.

The chain combines TRBV30 with TRBJ1-6; TRBD1 is a possible D gene (6 bases). Trimming cost V 0 bases and J 14 bases, with 14 bases left between them. The CDR3 totals 13 residues. Germline CDR1 GTSNPN, CDR2 SVGIG (reference sequence). DNA of the CDR3: TGTGCCTGGAGTGTAAGGGTCCGGGACACCCTCCACTTT. Protein product: CAWSVRVRDTLHF.

This clonotype was picked up a small number of times. This chain links TRBV5-1 with TRBJ2-1; D remains unclear. CDR3 length: 15 residues. The V gene lost 2 bases and the J gene lost 6 bases, with 15 bases spanning the gap. CDR1 is SGHRS, CDR2 YFSETQ, per germline. CDR3 protein: CASSFGPLTGNEQFF. The CDR3 DNA reads TGCGCCAGCAGCTTTGGGCCCCTAACGGGCAATGAGCAGTTCTTC.

The chain couples TRBV20-1 to TRBJ1-5; D is undetermined. From germline, CDR1 is DFQATT and CDR2 SNEGSKA (reference sequence). Trimming removed 0 bases at V and 2 bases at J, with 17 bases between. The CDR3 sequence is 17 residues long. The CDR3 coding sequence is TGCAGTGCTAGAGACCCTCTGGTTTCCCGGGGCAATCAGCCCCAGCATTTT. Translating gives CSARDPLVSRGNQPQHF.

The V call is TRBV7-2, the J call TRBJ1-1; D remains ambiguous. Germline assignment: CDR1 SGHTA and CDR2 FQGNSA. V was cut by 5 bases and J by 7 bases, with 17 bases left in between. This CDR3 has 14 amino acids. The CDR3 spells CASSRFRTDLEAFF. The CDR3 bases are TGTGCCAGCAGCCGATTCCGGACGGACCTTGAAGCTTTCTTT.

The gene calls are TRBV7-8 and TRBJ2-6; D tentatively fits TRBD1 or TRBD2 (5 bases each). Germline CDR1 reads SGHVS; CDR2 reads FQNEAQ. The CDR3 length is 15 residues. V dropped 3 bases and J dropped 3 bases, with 9 bases sitting between them. This CDR3 reads CASSFSGSGANVLTF. CDR3 nucleotide sequence: TGTGCCAGCAGCTTCTCAGGGAGTGGGGCCAACGTCCTGACTTTC. The full variable domain, its missing parts supplied by reference TRBV7-8 and TRBJ2-6, is GAGVSQSPRYKVAKRGQDVALRCDPISGHVSLFWYQQALGQGPEFLTYFQNEAQLDKSGLPSDRFFAERPEGSVSTLKIQRTQQEDSAVYLCASSFSGSGANVLTFGAGSRLTVL.

The chain combines TRBV5-1 with TRBJ2-5; the D gene is possibly TRBD2 (6 bases). The germline CDR1 and CDR2 sequences are SGHRS and YFSETQ. The CDR3 is 16 residues long. Between the trimmed V and J ends, which lost 4 bases and 5 bases, there was a span of 21 bases. Written as DNA, the CDR3 is TGCGCCAGCAGCCAGAGTCTAACGGGAGTGAGTGAGACCCAGTACTTC. Translating it yields CASSQSLTGVSETQYF.

This clonotype was seen many times. J is TRBJ2-2 and V is TRBV12-3 or TRBV12-4; D unresolved. The CDR3 has 14 residues. The germline V and J ends were trimmed by 1 base and 1 base, with 4 bases remaining between them. The chain's CDR3 is CASSLGENTGELFF. The CDR3 DNA is TGTGCCAGCAGTTTAGGGGAGAACACCGGGGAGCTGTTTTTT.

This clonotype was seen many times. The chain uses TRBV25-1 and TRBJ1-1, with D perhaps TRBD1 (5 bases). Looked up from germline, CDR1 is MGHDK and CDR2 is SYGVNS. The germline V and J ends were trimmed by 7 bases and 4 bases, with 13 bases remaining between them. The CDR3 loop spans 13 amino acids. CDR3 amino acids: CASNMGTVTEAFF. DNA for the CDR3: TGTGCCAGCAACATGGGGACGGTCACTGAAGCTTTCTTT.

This clonotype showed up many times. This chain links TRBV7-9 with TRBJ1-5, with D maybe TRBD1 (6 bases). The V end was cut by 5 bases, the J end by 9 bases, with 23 bases between. CDR3 length: 16 amino acids. From germline, CDR1 is SEHNR and CDR2 FQNEAQ (reference sequence). This CDR3 is CASSRAAQGEERPQHF. The CDR3 DNA sequence: TGTGCCAGCAGCCGTGCTGCACAGGGCGAAGAACGGCCCCAGCATTTT. Variable domain in full (rest from reference TRBV7-9 and TRBJ1-5): DTGVSQNPRHKITKRGQNVTFRCDPISEHNRLYWYRQTLGQGPEFLTYFQNEAQLEKSRLLSDRFSAERPKGSFSTLEIQRTEQGDSAMYLCASSRAAQGEERPQHFGDGTRLSIL.

The gene calls are TRBV24-1 and TRBJ2-2; D is unresolved. V was trimmed by 2 bases and J by 6 bases, leaving 12 bases between them. Germline V gives CDR1 KGHDR, CDR2 SFDVKD. The CDR3 sequence is 15 residues long. This chain's CDR3 is CATSDSPVSSGELFF. The DNA of the CDR3 is TGTGCCACCAGTGATTCACCTGTGTCATCCGGGGAGCTGTTTTTT.

As concerns this clonotype: A much larger clone differs by one base, so this may be a read error. The rearrangement links TRBV20-1 to TRBJ2-5; 9 bases match TRBD2. The CDR3 loop spans 13 amino acids. The germline V gene has CDR1 DFQATT and CDR2 SNEGSKA (reference sequence). The CDR3 nucleotides read TGCAGTGTCCGTCGACTAGCGGAAGAGGCCCAGTACTTC. Encoded protein: CSVRRLAEEAQYF.

V gene TRBV5-1 combines with J gene TRBJ2-5, with 10 bases fitting TRBD2. V gave up 4 bases and J gave up 4 bases; unmatched junction bases: 16. The CDR3 has 18 amino acids. Germline lookup yields CDR1 SGHRS and CDR2 YFSETQ. CDR3 in amino acids: CASSPRRPSGSVGETQYF. CDR3 nucleotides: TGCGCCAGCAGCCCGAGGAGGCCTAGCGGGAGTGTCGGAGAGACCCAGTACTTC.

CDR3 sequence (DNA): TGTGCCAGCAGCCAAGGTCGAAATAACTATGGCTACACCTTC. It codes for CASSQGRNNYGYTF. The chain recombines TRBV3-1 with TRBJ1-2; D remains ambiguous. CDR1 and CDR2 (germline): LGHDT, YNNKEL (reference sequence). The V end lost 1 base, the J end lost 1 base, and 7 bases lay between the germline ends. The CDR3 is 14 residues long.